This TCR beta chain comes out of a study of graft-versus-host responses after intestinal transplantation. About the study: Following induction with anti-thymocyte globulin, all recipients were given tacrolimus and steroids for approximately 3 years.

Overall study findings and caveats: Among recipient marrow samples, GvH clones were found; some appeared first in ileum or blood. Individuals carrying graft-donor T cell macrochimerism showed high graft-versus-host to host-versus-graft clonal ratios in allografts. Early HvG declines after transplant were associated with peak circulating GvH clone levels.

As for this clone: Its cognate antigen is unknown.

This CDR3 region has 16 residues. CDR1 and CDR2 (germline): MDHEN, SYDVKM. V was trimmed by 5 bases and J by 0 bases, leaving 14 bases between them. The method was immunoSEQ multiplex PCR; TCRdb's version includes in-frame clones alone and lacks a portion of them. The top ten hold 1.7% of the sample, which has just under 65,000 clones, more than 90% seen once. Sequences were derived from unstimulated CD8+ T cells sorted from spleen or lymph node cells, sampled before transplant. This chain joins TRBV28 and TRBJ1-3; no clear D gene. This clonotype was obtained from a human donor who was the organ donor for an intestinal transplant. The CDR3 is CASSDQEFPSGNTIYF. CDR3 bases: TGTGCCAGCAGTGATCAGGAATTTCCCTCTGGAAACACCATATATTTT.